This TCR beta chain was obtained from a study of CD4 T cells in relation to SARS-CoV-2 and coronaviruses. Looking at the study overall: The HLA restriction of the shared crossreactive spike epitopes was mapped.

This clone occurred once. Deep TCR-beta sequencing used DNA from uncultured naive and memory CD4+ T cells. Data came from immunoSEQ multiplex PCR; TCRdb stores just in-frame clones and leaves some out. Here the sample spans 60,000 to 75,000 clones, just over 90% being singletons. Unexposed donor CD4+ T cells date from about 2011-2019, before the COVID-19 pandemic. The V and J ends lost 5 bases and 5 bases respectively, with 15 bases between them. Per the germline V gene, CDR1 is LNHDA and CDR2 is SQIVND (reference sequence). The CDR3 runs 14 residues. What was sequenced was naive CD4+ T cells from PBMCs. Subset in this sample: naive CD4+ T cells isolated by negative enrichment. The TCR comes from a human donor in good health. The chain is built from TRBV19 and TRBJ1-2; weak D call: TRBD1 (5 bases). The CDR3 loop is CASSVLQGPYGYTF. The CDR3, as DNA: TGTGCCAGTAGTGTCCTGCAGGGACCATATGGCTACACCTTC. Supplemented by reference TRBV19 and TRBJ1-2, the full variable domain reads DGGITQSPKYLFRKEGQNVTLSCEQNLNHDAMYWYRQDPGQGLRLIYYSQIVNDFQKGDIAEGYSVSREKKESFPLTVTSAQKNPTAFYLCASSVLQGPYGYTFGSGTRLTVV.